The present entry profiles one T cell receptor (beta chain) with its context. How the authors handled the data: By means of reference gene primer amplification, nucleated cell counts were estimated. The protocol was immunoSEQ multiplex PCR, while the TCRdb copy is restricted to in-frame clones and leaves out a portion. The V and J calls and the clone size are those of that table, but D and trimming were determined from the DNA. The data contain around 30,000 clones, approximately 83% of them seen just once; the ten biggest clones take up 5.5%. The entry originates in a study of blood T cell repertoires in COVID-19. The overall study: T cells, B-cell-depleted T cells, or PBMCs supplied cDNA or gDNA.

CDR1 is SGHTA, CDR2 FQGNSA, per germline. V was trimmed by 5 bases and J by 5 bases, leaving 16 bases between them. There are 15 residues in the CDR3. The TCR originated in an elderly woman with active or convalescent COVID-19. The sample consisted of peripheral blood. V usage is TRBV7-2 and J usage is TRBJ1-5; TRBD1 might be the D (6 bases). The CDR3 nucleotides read TGTGCCAGCAGCCAGACAGGAACCTGGTATCAGCCCCAGCATTTT. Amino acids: CASSQTGTWYQPQHF.